This TCR beta chain was recovered during a study of cytomegalovirus exposure and HLA in healthy donors. As for the study in general: Among roughly 190 million T cells, an earlier analysis found roughly 110 million unique TCR beta sequences.

The PCR ran on 60 Vbeta and 13 Jbeta primers. TCRdb's copy holds only in-frame clones and misses some; the assay was immunoSEQ multiplex PCR. The repertoire holds about 150,000 clones, with 82% as singletons. To note about this clone: Its antigen is not known.

Study-wide results and caveats: Among the sequence variants, a highly shared cluster was likely an artifact of sequencing.

When sampled, the donors appeared nominally healthy, though they likely had unrecorded immune exposures. V lost 7 bases to trimming and J lost 8 bases; unmatched junction nucleotides: 13. Germline V lookup: CDR1 MNHEY, CDR2 SVGAGI. CDR3 length equals 15 residues. This sequence was found in a young man in good health and CMV-seropositive. The chain uses TRBV6-5 and TRBJ1-4; 7 positions agree with TRBD1. The sample comprised PBMCs. The CDR3 loop is CASITTGAVPEKLFF. CDR3 nucleotides: TGTGCCAGCATCACAACAGGGGCCGTCCCCGAAAAACTGTTTTTT.